This T cell receptor (beta chain) came from a study of response to subunit inactivated influenza vaccine. Comment on this clonotype: The target antigen is unknown.

Notes on the study in general: New T cells are recruited in small numbers by each seasonal influenza vaccination, according to the authors' suggestion.

TCRdb used MiXCR to reprocess the RT-PCR reads, holding one entry per CDR3 protein. The sample holds hundreds of thousands of distinct CDR3 sequences, over 9.5% seen once. The receptor's source is a man in his fifties or sixties who received an inactivated influenza vaccine. Specimen: PBMCs from blood, collected on the day of vaccination.

The CDR3 here is CSARSQIQETQYF. CDR3 DNA: TGCAGTGCTAGAAGCCAGATCCAAGAGACCCAGTACTTC. The chain carries TRBV20-1 and TRBJ2-5, with unresolved D. The CDR3 extends over 13 amino acids. The germline V and J ends were trimmed by 2 bases and 1 base, with 8 bases remaining between them. CDR1 is DFQATT, CDR2 SNEGSKA, per germline (reference sequence).